This TCR beta chain was captured by sequencing in a study of control samples from healthy donors and cancer patients. V lost 4 bases and J lost 0; bases outside the gene matches: 6. Germline values: CDR1 KGHDR, CDR2 SFDVKD. The CDR3 runs to 18 residues. Sequencing was performed with immunoSEQ multiplex PCR; in TCRdb, only in-frame clones are kept and a portion is missing. Among 150,000 to 200,000 clones listed, roughly 91% were seen once. The TCR comes from a woman younger than 45 in good health. The chain recombines TRBV24-1 with TRBJ2-1; TRBD2 aligns across 12 bases. Specimen: blood. CDR3 sequence (DNA): TGTGCCACCAGTGACCGAACTAGCGGGGGGAGCTCCTACAATGAGCAGTTCTTC. Encoded protein: CATSDRTSGGSSYNEQFF.